This TCR beta chain was recovered during a study of regulatory T cells in long-lasting Graves disease. General study findings and limits: Gene preferences differed: TRBV28, TRBJ1-2, TRBJ2-5 in persistent cases. Persistent patients had a count of shared public clonotypes (around 2,700) that exceeded that of new patients (966). Compared with new cases, persistent Graves' patients showed reduced TCR diversity.

The CDR3 consists of 17 residues. The V end was cut by 0 bases, the J end by 6 bases, with 18 bases between. Germline V lookup: CDR1 DFQATT, CDR2 SNEGSKA (reference sequence). Time point in this sample: persistent/refractory GD, antithyroid drugs over 5 years with positive TRAb. RNA extracted from PBMCs served as the sequencing template. For TCR beta, libraries came from iRepertoire HTBI primers and Arm-PCR of CDR3 regions. TCRdb re-derived calls from the multiplex PCR reads in MiXCR, one entry per CDR3 protein. The data show some 340,000 distinct CDR3 sequences, approximately 25% seen once. As concerns this clonotype: Antigen specificity is unknown.

This receptor was identified in a woman in her forties with Graves disease. Sequencing was performed on peripheral blood mononuclear cells (PBMCs), taken when the disease was refractory, from a patient treated with antithyroid drugs. The V and J genes are TRBV20-1 and TRBJ1-6; D is perhaps TRBD1 (5 bases). For the CDR3, the DNA is TGCAGTGCTAGAGACCCCGGGGAGGGGCCAAGTAATTCACCCCTCCACTTT. It is translated as CSARDPGEGPSNSPLHF.